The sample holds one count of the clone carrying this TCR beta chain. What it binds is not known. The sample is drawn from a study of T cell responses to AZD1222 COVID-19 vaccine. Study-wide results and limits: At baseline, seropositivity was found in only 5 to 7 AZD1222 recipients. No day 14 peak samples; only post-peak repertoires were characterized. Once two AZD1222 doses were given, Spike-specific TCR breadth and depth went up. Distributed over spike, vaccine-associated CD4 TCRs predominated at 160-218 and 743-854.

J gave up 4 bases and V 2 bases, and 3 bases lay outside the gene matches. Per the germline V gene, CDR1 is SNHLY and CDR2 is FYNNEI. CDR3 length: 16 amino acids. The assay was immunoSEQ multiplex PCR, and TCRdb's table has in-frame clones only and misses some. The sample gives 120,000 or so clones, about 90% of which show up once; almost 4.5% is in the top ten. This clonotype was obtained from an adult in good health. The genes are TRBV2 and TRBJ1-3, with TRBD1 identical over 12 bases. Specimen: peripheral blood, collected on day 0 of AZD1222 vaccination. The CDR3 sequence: CASSERDRGPGNTIYF. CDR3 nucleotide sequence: TGTGCCAGCAGTGAAAGGGACAGGGGGCCAGGAAACACCATATATTTT.